The present TCR beta chain was sequenced within a study of T cell responses to AZD1222 COVID-19 vaccine (dated by TCRdb to 2020 to 2022). In terms of the full investigation: AZD1222 recipients with second doses at about 4 weeks or about 12 weeks were pooled, because spike-specific TCR depth and breadth did not differ between schedules. A total of roughly 240 trial participants underwent TCR sequencing, of whom around 200 received two doses of AZD1222 and roughly 25 received two doses of the MenACWY control vaccine. Trial participants were enrolled by age into subgroups of 18-55, 56-69 and 70-plus years, and around 150, 28 and 57 TCR-sequenced participants, respectively, were included in these subgroups. Results the study describes overall, beyond this receptor: Participants were mostly white British, with more females than males. The authors suggested clonal diversity may have been underestimated. In the small 56-69-year group, the increase in depth fell short of significance, most likely because of low power. No day 14 peak-response samples were available, so repertoires were characterized only after the peak T cell response. Reportedly, close to half of the unique spike-specific TCRs recognized epitopes lying outside the regions that are mutated in the B.1.351 and B.1.1.7 variants. Conclusions about previously exposed vaccinees are limited because only 5 or 6 AZD1222 recipients were SARS-CoV-2 seropositive at baseline. Spike-specific TCR breadth and depth rose significantly after two AZD1222 doses compared with day 0 and with MenACWY recipients. The vaccine-associated CD4 TCRs covered the entire spike protein, and the dominant responses fell in regions 160-218 and 743-854.

The CDR3 regions of human TCRbeta chains were analyzed by immunosequencing. In the paper's pipeline: Repertoire TCRs were matched against a reference library of SARS-CoV-2-specific TCRs generated with the MIRA antigen-specificity platform. Breadth meant the fraction of unique TCRs that were SARS-CoV-2-associated, whereas depth meant the fraction of total T cells that were SARS-CoV-2-associated. Each spike-specific TCR was assigned to its reactive spike region and to a CD4 or CD8 class using the MIRA data. Log10-transformed breadth and depth values were compared by one-way ANOVA with Sidak's multiple comparisons tests. In TCRdb, the immuneACCESS table is reduced to in-frame sequences with V and J assigned. These tables do not hold every clone; where another copy was compared, an unresolved V gene accounts for under half, and the others remain unexplained. V, J and clone size are taken as reported in that table, and D and trimming were inferred from the DNA itself. Here the sample has some 90,000 clones; around nine tenths occur a single time. Under 20% of the sample belongs to the ten largest clones.

The sample's time point, from its label and the paper: baseline before first vaccination. Samples from vaccinated people were obtained from the UK trials COV001 and COV002, which included a single-blind randomized controlled phase 2/3 trial of AZD1222 (ChAdOx1 nCoV-19) in healthy adults. Trial participant PBMC samples were collected at day 0 and day 28 after the second dose for TCRbeta chain sequencing. This clone was observed a few times. This clone's antigen is unknown. The input lacks base qualities; no much larger clone sits a single base away. V is cut back by 5 bases and J by 11 bases, with 9 bases in the junction unmatched. The CDR3 numbers 13 residues from cysteine through phenylalanine. Only the CDR3 portion is preserved as DNA: 39 bases, with reading frame beginning at the first base.

Recombination connected TRBV12-3 or TRBV12-4 to TRBJ1-5, and 7 bases in between align with TRBD1. The receptor was isolated from an adult in good health. Sample: peripheral blood, taken on day 0 of AZD1222 vaccination. This receptor carries the CDR3 CASSQTGTRTQHF. Read as DNA, the sequence is TGTGCCAGCAGTCAGACAGGGACTCGGACCCAGCATTTT.